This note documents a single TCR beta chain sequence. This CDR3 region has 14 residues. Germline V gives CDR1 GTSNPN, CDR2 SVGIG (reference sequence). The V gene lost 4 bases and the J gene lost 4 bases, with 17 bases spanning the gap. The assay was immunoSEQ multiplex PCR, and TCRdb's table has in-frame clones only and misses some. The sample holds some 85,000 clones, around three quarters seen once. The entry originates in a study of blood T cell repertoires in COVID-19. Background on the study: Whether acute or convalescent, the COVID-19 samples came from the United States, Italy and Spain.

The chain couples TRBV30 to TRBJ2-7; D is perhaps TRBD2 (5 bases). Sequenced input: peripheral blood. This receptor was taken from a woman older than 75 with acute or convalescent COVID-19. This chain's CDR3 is CAWNVGGSLYEQYF. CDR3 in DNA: TGTGCCTGGAACGTGGGTGGGAGTTTGTACGAGCAGTACTTC.